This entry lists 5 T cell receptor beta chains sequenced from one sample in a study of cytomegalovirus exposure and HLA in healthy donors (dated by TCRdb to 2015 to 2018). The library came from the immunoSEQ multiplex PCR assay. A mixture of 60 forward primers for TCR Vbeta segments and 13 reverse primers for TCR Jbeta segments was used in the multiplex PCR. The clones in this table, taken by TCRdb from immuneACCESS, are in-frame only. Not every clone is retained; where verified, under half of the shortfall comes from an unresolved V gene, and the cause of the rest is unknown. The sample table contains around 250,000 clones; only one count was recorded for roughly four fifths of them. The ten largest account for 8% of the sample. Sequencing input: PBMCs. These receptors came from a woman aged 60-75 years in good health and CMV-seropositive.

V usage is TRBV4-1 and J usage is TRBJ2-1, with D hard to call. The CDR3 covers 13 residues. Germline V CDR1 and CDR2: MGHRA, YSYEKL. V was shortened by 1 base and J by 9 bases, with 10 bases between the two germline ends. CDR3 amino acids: CASSQVAGGEQFF. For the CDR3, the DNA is TGCGCCAGCAGCCAAGTCGCCGGCGGTGAGCAGTTCTTC.

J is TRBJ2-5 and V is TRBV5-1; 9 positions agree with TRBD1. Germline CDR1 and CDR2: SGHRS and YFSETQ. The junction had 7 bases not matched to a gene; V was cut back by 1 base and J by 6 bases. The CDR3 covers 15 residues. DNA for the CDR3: TGCGCCAGCAGCTTGTTGGGACAGGGAACAAAGACCCAGTACTTC. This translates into CASSLLGQGTKTQYF.

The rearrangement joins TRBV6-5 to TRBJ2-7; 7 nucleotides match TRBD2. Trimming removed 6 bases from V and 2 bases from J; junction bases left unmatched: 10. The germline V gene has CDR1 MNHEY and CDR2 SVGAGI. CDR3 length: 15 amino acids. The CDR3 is CASRLAADPTYEQYF. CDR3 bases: TGTGCCAGCAGGCTAGCGGCCGATCCAACCTACGAGCAGTACTTC.

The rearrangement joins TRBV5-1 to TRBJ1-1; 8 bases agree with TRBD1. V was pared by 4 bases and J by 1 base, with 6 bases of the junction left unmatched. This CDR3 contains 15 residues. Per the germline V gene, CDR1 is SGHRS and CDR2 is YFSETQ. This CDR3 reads CASSAQGGGNTEAFF. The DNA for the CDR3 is TGCGCCAGCAGCGCACAGGGGGGCGGGAACACTGAAGCTTTCTTT.

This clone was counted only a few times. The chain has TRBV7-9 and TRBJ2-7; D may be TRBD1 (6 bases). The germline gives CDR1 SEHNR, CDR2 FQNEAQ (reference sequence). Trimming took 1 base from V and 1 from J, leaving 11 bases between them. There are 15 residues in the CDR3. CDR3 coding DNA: TGTGCCAGCAGCTTAGATCCTGGACAGTCCTACGAGCAGTACTTC. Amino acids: CASSLDPGQSYEQYF.